A selection of T cell receptor beta chains follows, all from one sample in a study of blood T cell repertoires in COVID-19. Sequencing used immunoSEQ multiplex PCR; TCRdb keeps in-frame clones, though not all of them. This table holds under 250,000 clones, 83% found once. Sequenced sample: peripheral blood. These receptors all stem from an older woman with active or convalescent COVID-19. The CDR3 runs from the conserved cysteine through the conserved F or W. The D gene is left open where the match is weak. Rows give clone size only sometimes, using once, few, many, or a class for an expanded clone.

>NA|TRBD1|TRBV7-9|15|TRBJ2-5
CASSPGQGLEETQYF
TGTGCCAGCAGCCCGGGACAGGGTTTGGAAGAGACCCAGTACTTC
>NA|NA|TRBV5-1|12|TRBJ2-7
CASSWQGYEQYF
TGCGCCAGCAGCTGGCAGGGTTACGAGCAGTACTTC
>NA|NA|TRBV18|13|TRBJ1-5
CASSEGRGQPQHF
TGTGCCAGCTCAGAGGGCAGGGGTCAGCCCCAGCATTTT
>NA|TRBD1|TRBV5-8|14|TRBJ1-2
CASRRDRANYGYTF
TGTGCCAGCAGGCGGGACAGAGCTAACTATGGCTACACCTTC
>NA|NA|TRBV19|11|TRBJ1-5
CASSQYQPQHF
TGTGCCAGTAGTCAATATCAGCCCCAGCATTTT
>NA|NA|TRBV2|15|TRBJ1-3
CASSEEGFAGNTIYF
TGTGCCAGCAGTGAAGAGGGGTTCGCTGGAAACACCATATATTTT
>NA|TRBD2|TRBV5-1|13|TRBJ2-5
CASSFLGGETQYF
TGCGCCAGCAGCTTCTTGGGGGGGGAGACCCAGTACTTC
>NA|NA|TRBV7-2|13|TRBJ1-5
CASSRQHDQPQHF
TGTGCCAGCAGCCGACAACACGATCAGCCCCAGCATTTT
>NA|NA|TRBV7-9|15|TRBJ2-3
CASAPRRPSTDTQYF
TGTGCCAGCGCGCCGCGGAGGCCCAGCACAGATACGCAGTATTTT
>NA|TRBD1|TRBV4-2|16|TRBJ2-1
CASSQGPDRVGSEQFF
TGTGCCAGCAGCCAAGGTCCTGACAGGGTAGGATCTGAGCAGTTCTTC
>NA|NA|TRBV5-1|14|TRBJ2-7
CASSLSLAAGEQYF
TGCGCCAGCAGCTTGTCACTAGCAGCAGGGGAGCAGTACTTC
>NA|TRBD1|TRBV5-1|18|TRBJ1-6
CASSLEGNRGRANSPLHF
TGCGCCAGCAGCTTGGAGGGGAACAGGGGTCGGGCGAATTCACCCCTCCACTTT
>NA|TRBD2|TRBV3-1/TRBV3-2|17|TRBJ2-5
CASSPSGGGGLKETQYF
TGTGCCAGCAGCCCGTCGGGGGGCGGGGGGCTTAAAGAGACCCAGTACTTC
>once|TRBD1|TRBV9|15|TRBJ2-5
CASSVGWDSQETQYF
TGTGCCAGCAGCGTAGGGTGGGACAGCCAAGAGACCCAGTACTTC
>NA|NA|TRBV28|11|TRBJ2-7
CASRLAGEQYF
TGTGCCAGCCGCCTTGCGGGGGAGCAGTACTTC
>NA|TRBD2|TRBV28|14|TRBJ2-3
CASSDLAGADTQYF
TGTGCCAGCAGTGATCTGGCGGGAGCCGATACGCAGTATTTT
>NA|NA|TRBV5-1|15|TRBJ1-4
CASSLSQGVNEKLFF
TGCGCCAGCAGCTTGTCCCAGGGCGTTAATGAAAAACTGTTTTTT
>NA|TRBD1|TRBV18|19|TRBJ2-6
CASSASAGQGALGANVLTF
TGTGCCAGCTCAGCATCAGCGGGACAGGGGGCTTTGGGGGCCAACGTCCTGACTTTC
>NA|TRBD1|TRBV12-3/TRBV12-4|13|TRBJ1-2
CASSPGQDSGYTF
TGTGCCAGCAGCCCCGGACAGGACTCTGGCTACACCTTC
>NA|NA|TRBV30|16|TRBJ1-3
CAWSVRRGGFGNTIYF
TGTGCCTGGAGTGTTCGAAGGGGGGGTTTTGGAAACACCATATATTTT
>NA|NA|TRBV3-1/TRBV3-2|14|TRBJ2-2
CASSQVPGDGELFF
TGTGCCAGCAGCCAAGTCCCGGGAGACGGGGAGCTGTTTTTT
>NA|TRBD2|TRBV5-1|19|TRBJ2-3
CASSLGLAEQFLQTDTQYF
TGCGCCAGCAGCTTGGGGCTAGCGGAACAATTTCTACAAACAGATACGCAGTATTTT